This T cell receptor beta chain appears in the sequencing data of a study of T cells in Graves' hyperthyroidism and ophthalmopathy. Study in general: Peripheral blood was collected at initial diagnosis, before any treatment.

Hyperthyroidism patients were newly diagnosed, had disease duration under 2 months, and were aged 18 to 65 years. Study-level findings and limits: Blood shared most expanded thyroid clonotypes above 0.001. In validation, the model predicted ophthalmopathy. These predictions came a median roughly seven months before onset.

TCR beta CDR3 region amplification was performed from RNA transcripts. The HTBI primer set was used in a first-round RT-PCR of the TCR CDR3. In TCRdb, the multiplex PCR reads were re-called with MiXCR into one record per CDR3 protein. The table lists about 680,000 distinct CDR3 sequences, 30% to 40% of them singletons. This clonotype was picked up a small number of times. The antigen is unknown. V gave up 1 base and J gave up 6 bases, with 9 bases separating them. CDR1 and CDR2 (germline): LNHDA, SQIVND (reference sequence). The CDR3 totals 14 residues. The source material was blood. The chain couples TRBV19 to TRBJ2-2; D unresolved. This TCR derives from a middle-aged woman with Graves' hyperthyroidism. The CDR3 nucleotides read TGTGCCAGTAGTATAGCAAGGGCGGCCGGGGAGCTGTTTTTT. Translating it yields CASSIARAAGELFF.